The 8 T cell receptor beta chains given below trace back to one sample, sequenced in a study of radiotherapy plus CTLA-4 blockade in lung cancer. Using immunoSEQ multiplex PCR, the repertoire was profiled, and TCRdb retains in-frame clones only, with some absent. The sample holds about 76,000 clones, 70% to 85% seen once. Specimen: peripheral blood, collected from a patient treated with radiotherapy plus ipilimumab. These receptors all come from a human donor with non-small cell lung cancer who had stable disease on radiotherapy plus ipilimumab.

The V call is TRBV18, the J call TRBJ2-3, with D possibly matching TRBD2 (5 bases). Trimming took off 4 bases at V and 0 bases at J, with 5 bases between the two ends. The germline V gene has CDR1 KGHSH and CDR2 LQKENI. The CDR3 runs to 13 residues. This chain's CDR3 is CASSRTSTDTQYF. DNA of the CDR3: TGTGCCAGCTCACGGACTAGCACAGATACGCAGTATTTT.

The rearrangement links TRBV28 to TRBJ2-7; 7 nucleotides line up with TRBD1. Germline-derived CDR1 and CDR2 are MDHEN and SYDVKM. The ends lost 5 bases at V and 4 bases at J; junction bases unmatched: 8. The CDR3 is made up of 14 amino acids. CDR3 region: CASSTTGTVYEQYF. The CDR3 nucleotides are TGTGCCAGCAGTACCACCGGGACAGTTTACGAGCAGTACTTC.

The rearrangement joins TRBV28 to TRBJ1-4, with no clear D. V lost 6 bases and J 0 bases, leaving 8 bases between the germline ends. CDR1 and CDR2 from the germline V gene are MDHEN and SYDVKM. This CDR3 has 14 residues. The CDR3: CASRTAATNEKLFF. DNA of the CDR3: TGTGCCAGCAGGACGGCGGCAACTAATGAAAAACTGTTTTTT.

The chain joins TRBV27 to TRBJ2-7; D not resolved. Germline assignment: CDR1 MNHEY and CDR2 SMNVEV (reference sequence). CDR3 length equals 13 residues. V was trimmed by 2 bases and J by 1 base, leaving 6 bases between them. CDR3 sequence reads: CASSLGLSYEQYF. The CDR3 DNA reads TGTGCCAGCAGTTTAGGGCTGTCCTACGAGCAGTACTTC.

V is TRBV14 and J is TRBJ1-2; D possibly corresponds to TRBD1 (5 bases). V was pared by 2 bases and J by 0 bases, with 16 bases between. The CDR3 has 17 amino acids. Germline CDR1 is SGHDN and CDR2 is FVKESK. CDR3 coding DNA: TGTGCCAGCAGCCAACAATCGGGACCGACTACTAACTATGGCTACACCTTC. Amino acids: CASSQQSGPTTNYGYTF.

CDR3 in DNA: TGCGCCAGCAGCCCGACAGGGGAGTCCTACGAGCAGTACTTC. This translates into CASSPTGESYEQYF. The chain couples TRBV5-1 to TRBJ2-7, with 8 bases identical to TRBD1. V trimming: 4 bases; J trimming: 1 base; junction bases outside the gene matches: 4. Per germline, CDR1 SGHRS and CDR2 YFSETQ. The CDR3 sequence is 14 residues long.

This chain joins TRBV5-4 and TRBJ1-4; 7 nucleotides agree with TRBD1. This CDR3 has 14 amino acids. Germline loops: CDR1 SGHNT, CDR2 YYREEE (reference sequence). J lost 6 bases, V lost 4 bases, and 6 bases had no gene match. CDR3 sequence: CASSHDRAHEKLFF. The CDR3 DNA reads as TGTGCCAGCAGCCACGACAGGGCCCATGAAAAACTGTTTTTT.

The chain couples TRBV6-1 to TRBJ1-6; D gene ambiguous. The CDR3 length is 12 residues. In germline, CDR1 is MNHNS, CDR2 SASEGT. Trimming removed 6 bases from V and 6 bases from J, with 6 bases in between. CDR3: CASRDGNSPLHF. CDR3 DNA: TGTGCCAGCAGAGATGGTAATTCACCCCTCCACTTT.